The next 4 T cell receptor beta chains were all read from a single sample in a study of monozygotic twins with inflammatory bowel disease. TCRdb reworked the 5' RACE reads into one entry per CDR3 protein, no DNA. Its table records approximately 330,000 distinct CDR3 sequences. Sample: blood. These receptor sequences come from a human donor with ulcerative colitis or Crohn's disease, or a healthy co-twin of an affected twin (not recorded which).

The J gene is TRBJ1-2, the V gene TRBV15; TCRdb reports TRBD1, a call that lacks DNA to check it against. Germline V lookup: CDR1 LNHNV, CDR2 YYDKDF (reference sequence). The CDR3 is made up of 18 amino acids. The CDR3 here is CATSRGSDRNPANYGYTF.

This sequence joins TRBV18 and TRBJ1-1. CDR1 and CDR2 (germline): KGHSH, LQKENI. CDR3 length equals 15 residues. CDR3 loop: CASSGLRVGNTEAFF.

This rearrangement joins TRBV3-1 to TRBJ1-1. The CDR3 is 13 amino acids. In germline, CDR1 is LGHDT, CDR2 YNNKEL (reference sequence). CDR3 residues: CASSPNQGIEAFF. Combining the CDR3 with reference TRBV3-1 and TRBJ1-1 gives the whole variable domain DTAVSQTPKYLVTQMGNDKSIKCEQNLGHDTMYWYKQDSKKFLKIMFSYNNKELIINETVPNRFSPKSPDKAHLNLHINSLELGDSAVYFCASSPNQGIEAFFGQGTRLTVV.

The J gene is TRBJ2-1, the V gene TRBV3-1; the TCRdb call, TRBD1, lacks DNA for checking. Germline lookup yields CDR1 LGHDT and CDR2 YNNKEL (reference sequence). The CDR3 totals 16 residues. This chain's CDR3 is CASSAPMGAANNEQFF.